Listed below are T cell receptor beta chains from one sample, sequenced in a study of cytomegalovirus exposure and HLA in healthy donors. The protocol was immunoSEQ multiplex PCR, while the TCRdb copy is restricted to in-frame clones and leaves out a portion. Recorded for this sample: 150,000 to 200,000 clones. Source material: PBMCs. These receptors were taken from a young man in good health and CMV-seronegative. Each CDR3 is given with its conserved first and last residue. D genes are given only for firm matches.

length: 15; J: TRBJ2-5; D: TRBD2; V: TRBV7-7; DNA: TGTGCCAGCACCCCGGGACTCTCGCGGGGGGAGACCCAGTACTTC; CDR3: CASTPGLSRGETQYF
length: 14; J: TRBJ2-7; D: TRBD2; V: TRBV5-6; DNA: TGTGCCAGCCTCCGGGGACTAGCTTTCCACGAGCAGTACTTC; CDR3: CASLRGLAFHEQYF
length: 14; J: TRBJ1-2; D: -; V: TRBV6-5; DNA: TGTGCCAGCAGTGAGTCCGGGACAATCTATGGCTACACCTTC; CDR3: CASSESGTIYGYTF
length: 16; J: TRBJ2-4; D: TRBD1; V: TRBV5-4; DNA: TGTGCCAGCAGCTCGGGACAGGGCTTAGCCAAAAACATTCAGTACTTC; CDR3: CASSSGQGLAKNIQYF
length: 15; J: TRBJ2-7; D: -; V: TRBV4-3; DNA: TGCGCCAGCAGCCAAGTATTCGGACAGACCTACGAGCAGTACTTC; CDR3: CASSQVFGQTYEQYF
length: 14; J: TRBJ2-7; D: TRBD1; V: TRBV18; DNA: TGTGCCAGCTCACCGGACAGGTCCTCCTACGAGCAGTACTTC; CDR3: CASSPDRSSYEQYF
length: 19; J: TRBJ2-1; D: TRBD2; V: TRBV28; DNA: TGTGCCAGCAGTCCCCTTTTTGCGCTAGCGGGATCTTTATACAATGAGCAGTTCTTC; CDR3: CASSPLFALAGSLYNEQFF
length: 16; J: TRBJ1-2; D: TRBD1; V: TRBV11-3; DNA: TGTGCCAGCAGCCCACGAATTGGACAGGGTAGAGGTGGCTACACCTTC; CDR3: CASSPRIGQGRGGYTF
length: 19; J: TRBJ2-3; D: TRBD1; V: TRBV23-1; DNA: TGCGCCAGCAGTCAATGGAAAACTCCGGGACAGGGGGCTAAAGATACGCAGTATTTT; CDR3: CASSQWKTPGQGAKDTQYF
length: 14; J: TRBJ2-3; D: -; V: TRBV7-9; DNA: TGTGCCGGCAGCGTGCGTTCCCGAAGAAATACGCAGTATTTT; CDR3: CAGSVRSRRNTQYF
length: 18; J: TRBJ2-5; D: TRBD2; V: TRBV7-8; DNA: TGTGCCAGCAGCTCCGGACTAGCGGGAGTTCGGGACCAAGAGACCCAGTACTTC; CDR3: CASSSGLAGVRDQETQYF
length: 18; J: TRBJ1-6; D: TRBD1; V: TRBV5-5; DNA: TGTGCCAGCAGCTTGCAAGTTATGGCGGGACAGATTAATTCACCCCTCCACTTT; CDR3: CASSLQVMAGQINSPLHF
length: 15; J: TRBJ2-5; D: -; V: TRBV10-3; DNA: TGTGCCATCTCCCACGGGGCAGGGGCCCAAGAGACCCAGTACTTC; CDR3: CAISHGAGAQETQYF
length: 14; J: TRBJ2-7; D: TRBD1; V: TRBV11-3; DNA: TGTGCCAGCAGCTTGAGGGACAGGGACTACGAGCAGTACTTC; CDR3: CASSLRDRDYEQYF
length: 15; J: TRBJ2-7; D: TRBD2; V: TRBV19; DNA: TGTGCCAGTAGCCCCGGAGGAAGGCTAGCGGGCGAGCAGTACTTC; CDR3: CASSPGGRLAGEQYF
length: 16; J: TRBJ2-7; D: TRBD2; V: TRBV7-2; DNA: TGTGCCAGCAGCTTAGCTGGCGGGAGGAGCTCCTACGAGCAGTACTTC; CDR3: CASSLAGGRSSYEQYF
length: 18; J: TRBJ1-5; D: TRBD1; V: TRBV5-1; DNA: TGCGCCAGCAGCCCCGAAGGACAGGGAGGTTACAGCAATCAGCCCCAGCATTTT; CDR3: CASSPEGQGGYSNQPQHF
length: 15; J: TRBJ2-1; D: TRBD2; V: TRBV5-1; DNA: TGCGCCAGCAGCTTGGAGGGCGGGAGCATAAATGAGCAGTTCTTC; CDR3: CASSLEGGSINEQFF
length: 18; J: TRBJ2-1; D: TRBD2; V: TRBV7-2; DNA: TGTGCCAGCAGCCCTAGTAGTGTCGTAGCGGGAGTGGACGGGGAGCAGTTCTTC; CDR3: CASSPSSVVAGVDGEQFF
length: 16; J: TRBJ2-3; D: TRBD1; V: TRBV7-9; DNA: TGTGCCAGCAGCCCCTGGACAGGGGCCCGCACAGATACGCAGTATTTT; CDR3: CASSPWTGARTDTQYF
length: 11; J: TRBJ2-7; D: -; V: TRBV20-1; DNA: TGCAGTGCTAGAGACGGTTACGAGCAGTACTTC; CDR3: CSARDGYEQYF
length: 14; J: TRBJ1-5; D: -; V: TRBV19; DNA: TGTGCCAGTAATGAGGGCCCGAGCAATCAGCCCCAGCATTTT; CDR3: CASNEGPSNQPQHF
length: 12; J: TRBJ2-7; D: -; V: TRBV6-6; DNA: TGTGCCAGCAGACATCAGGGGCGCGAGCAGTACTTC; CDR3: CASRHQGREQYF
length: 14; J: TRBJ1-1; D: -; V: TRBV7-9; DNA: TGTGCCAGCAGTCGGTTCGGGGGTGGCACTGAAGCTTTCTTT; CDR3: CASSRFGGGTEAFF
length: 15; J: TRBJ2-5; D: TRBD2; V: TRBV5-4; DNA: TGTGCCAGCAGCCCCGGAGGACTAGGGGCGGAGACCCAGTACTTC; CDR3: CASSPGGLGAETQYF
length: 16; J: TRBJ2-1; D: TRBD2; V: TRBV7-9; DNA: TGTGCCAGCAGCTTAGCTAGCGGGAGTTTCTACAATGAGCAGTTCTTC; CDR3: CASSLASGSFYNEQFF
length: 16; J: TRBJ2-7; D: -; V: TRBV28; DNA: TGTGCCAGCAGTTCCCAACCAGGGTCCCCCTTCTACGAGCAGTACTTC; CDR3: CASSSQPGSPFYEQYF
length: 13; J: TRBJ2-1; D: -; V: TRBV28; DNA: TGTGCCAGCAACCGAGGATATTCCAATGAGCAGTTCTTC; CDR3: CASNRGYSNEQFF
length: 15; J: TRBJ1-1; D: TRBD1; V: TRBV28; DNA: TGTGCCAGTAGAATCGGGACAGGGGGCGTAACTGAAGCTTTCTTT; CDR3: CASRIGTGGVTEAFF
length: 16; J: TRBJ2-1; D: TRBD1; V: TRBV19; DNA: TGTGCCAGTAGTATCGGCCAGACAGGGGGCTTTAATGAGCAGTTCTTC; CDR3: CASSIGQTGGFNEQFF
length: 14; J: TRBJ1-5; D: TRBD1; V: TRBV19; DNA: TGTGCCAGTAGTAGAGGACAGGGAAATCAGCCCCAGCATTTT; CDR3: CASSRGQGNQPQHF
length: 17; J: TRBJ2-1; D: TRBD1; V: TRBV5-4; DNA: TGTGCCAGCAGCCCCTTCGTCGGACAGGGGGCTGCGAATGAGCAGTTCTTC; CDR3: CASSPFVGQGAANEQFF
length: 17; J: TRBJ2-7; D: TRBD2; V: TRBV5-1; DNA: TGCGCCAGCAGCGGACCCGGCGGGAGCGGCAGGATCGACGAGCAGTACTTC; CDR3: CASSGPGGSGRIDEQYF
length: 12; J: TRBJ1-1; D: -; V: TRBV29-1; DNA: TGCAGCGTTGGACAGATGAACACTGAAGCTTTCTTT; CDR3: CSVGQMNTEAFF
length: 18; J: TRBJ1-4; D: -; V: TRBV4-1; DNA: TGCGCCAGCAGCCAGGGGACGTTGGGGGGGGCTGCTAATGAAAAACTGTTTTTT; CDR3: CASSQGTLGGAANEKLFF
length: 14; J: TRBJ1-2; D: -; V: TRBV6-1; DNA: TGTGCCAGCAGTGAGGGGGGACGGGGCTATGGCTACACCTTC; CDR3: CASSEGGRGYGYTF
length: 15; J: TRBJ1-2; D: TRBD1; V: TRBV9; DNA: TGTGCCAGCAGCGTATGGGACAGGGGGAACTATGGCTACACCTTC; CDR3: CASSVWDRGNYGYTF
length: 17; J: TRBJ2-5; D: TRBD2; V: TRBV12-5; DNA: TGTGCTAGTGGTTTCGGGACTAGCGGGAGGGCCCCAGAGACCCAGTACTTC; CDR3: CASGFGTSGRAPETQYF
length: 16; J: TRBJ2-6; D: TRBD1; V: TRBV19; DNA: TGTGCCAGTAGTTTCACAGGGGGCTCTGGGGCCAACGTCCTGACTTTC; CDR3: CASSFTGGSGANVLTF
length: 15; J: TRBJ2-3; D: -; V: TRBV28; DNA: TGTGCCAGCAGTTTGCCGGGGGGCGGCACAGATACGCAGTATTTT; CDR3: CASSLPGGGTDTQYF
length: 16; J: TRBJ2-7; D: TRBD1; V: TRBV7-2; DNA: TGTGCCAGCAGCTCTCACCCCCCAGGGGGCAAGTACGAGCAGTACTTC; CDR3: CASSSHPPGGKYEQYF
length: 13; J: TRBJ1-1; D: -; V: TRBV27; DNA: TGTGCCAGCTACACAGGGTTGAGCACTGAAGCTTTCTTT; CDR3: CASYTGLSTEAFF
length: 15; J: TRBJ1-5; D: -; V: TRBV9; DNA: TGTGCCAGCAGCGTTACGGCGGGTGGCAATCAGCCCCAGCATTTT; CDR3: CASSVTAGGNQPQHF
length: 13; J: TRBJ2-5; D: -; V: TRBV5-4; DNA: TGTGCCAGCGGATCCCAGGGCCAGGAGACCCAGTACTTC; CDR3: CASGSQGQETQYF
length: 17; J: TRBJ1-2; D: TRBD1; V: TRBV11-1; DNA: TGTGCCAGCAGCGTTGGACAGGGGGCTGCACCTAACTATGGCTACACCTTC; CDR3: CASSVGQGAAPNYGYTF
length: 21; J: TRBJ2-3; D: TRBD2; V: TRBV9; DNA: TGTGCCAGCAGCGTAGCTACGAAACTAGCGGGAGGGCCGTTAAGCACAGATACGCAGTATTTT; CDR3: CASSVATKLAGGPLSTDTQYF
length: 17; J: TRBJ2-7; D: TRBD2; V: TRBV18; DNA: TGTGCCAGCTCACCGACTAGCGGGGGCCTCGGCTCCTACGAGCAGTACTTC; CDR3: CASSPTSGGLGSYEQYF
length: 15; J: TRBJ2-2; D: TRBD2; V: TRBV4-1; DNA: TGCGCCAGCAGCAAGCAGGGCGGGGGCACCGGGGAGCTGTTTTTT; CDR3: CASSKQGGGTGELFF
length: 15; J: TRBJ1-4; D: -; V: TRBV4-2; DNA: TGTGCCAGCAGCCAAGATCAACTTAATAATGAAAAACTGTTTTTT; CDR3: CASSQDQLNNEKLFF
length: 14; J: TRBJ1-2; D: TRBD1; V: TRBV6-5; DNA: TGTGCCAGCAGAATTAGGACAGGGTCCTATGGCTACACCTTC; CDR3: CASRIRTGSYGYTF
length: 14; J: TRBJ1-4; D: TRBD1; V: TRBV6-5; DNA: TGTGCCAGCAGTCCGGACAGGGATGCGGGAAAACTGTTTTTT; CDR3: CASSPDRDAGKLFF
length: 14; J: TRBJ2-7; D: TRBD1; V: TRBV27; DNA: TGTGCCAGCAGTTTAAGGGGGCCCGACTACGAGCAGTACTTC; CDR3: CASSLRGPDYEQYF
length: 11; J: TRBJ2-1; D: -; V: TRBV2; DNA: TGTGCCAGCAGTGTCGGGAATGAGCAGTTCTTC; CDR3: CASSVGNEQFF
length: 14; J: TRBJ2-5; D: TRBD1; V: TRBV13; DNA: TGTGCCAGCAGCTCGACAGGGGGCAAAGAGACCCAGTACTTC; CDR3: CASSSTGGKETQYF
length: 14; J: TRBJ1-1; D: TRBD1; V: TRBV29-1; DNA: TGCAGCCTCGTAAAACAGGGGTTTAGGGCTGAAGCTTTCTTT; CDR3: CSLVKQGFRAEAFF